The 29 T cell receptor beta chains below were found in one sample sequenced in a study. Cells sorted as Tregs were CD4+, CD25+ and CD127-/low. TCRdb re-derived calls from the 5' RACE reads in MiXCR, one entry per CDR3 protein. The sample has about 55,000 distinct CDR3 sequences, less than 25% seen once; the top ten hold 2.5% to 3.5%. Material: tumor-infiltrating Tregs sorted from the breast tumor. These receptors all stem from a female donor with breast cancer.

The V gene is TRBV7-3, the J gene TRBJ1-6, with D perhaps TRBD1 (5 bases). Trimming pared 3 bases from V and 8 bases from J, leaving 14 bases between. CDR1 is SGHTA, CDR2 FQGTGA, per germline. This CDR3 has 15 residues. The CDR3 region has the DNA TGTGCCAGCAGCTTTGACAGCGGACCGTATTCACCCCTCCACTTT. Residues: CASSFDSGPYSPLHF.

The chain uses TRBV7-9 and TRBJ1-1, with D hard to call. The CDR3 loop spans 13 amino acids. Trimming left V 2 bases short and J 2 bases short, with 6 bases between. Per the germline V gene, CDR1 is SEHNR and CDR2 is FQNEAQ (reference sequence). The CDR3, as DNA: TGTGCCAGCAGCTTAATGGGTAACACTGAAGCTTTCTTT. Amino acid sequence: CASSLMGNTEAFF. The full variable domain, rest sourced from reference TRBV7-9 and TRBJ1-1, is DTGVSQNPRHKITKRGQNVTFRCDPISEHNRLYWYRQTLGQGPEFLTYFQNEAQLEKSRLLSDRFSAERPKGSFSTLEIQRTEQGDSAMYLCASSLMGNTEAFFGQGTRLTVV.

The J gene is TRBJ2-1, the V gene TRBV24-1; 9 nucleotides align to TRBD1. This CDR3 comprises 15 residues. Looked up from germline, CDR1 is KGHDR and CDR2 is SFDVKD. The ends lost 3 bases at V and 6 bases at J; junction bases unmatched: 5. The CDR3 loop reads CATSDPRDRVNEQFF. CDR3 coding DNA: TGTGCCACCAGTGATCCACGGGACAGGGTCAATGAGCAGTTCTTC.

This clonotype was seen at least ten times. The chain joins TRBV15 to TRBJ1-1; D unresolved. CDR1 and CDR2 from the germline V gene are LNHNV and YYDKDF (reference sequence). The CDR3 has 14 residues. The V end was cut by 2 bases, the J end by 0 bases, with 7 bases between. The CDR3 bases are TGTGCCACCAGCAGAAATCGAATGAACACTGAAGCTTTCTTT. Translation gives CATSRNRMNTEAFF.

V gene TRBV5-1 combines with J gene TRBJ2-7; 10 nucleotides line up with TRBD2. Unmatched junction bases numbered 7, after V lost 0 bases and J lost 7 bases. Germline V gene lookup returns CDR1 SGHRS and CDR2 YFSETQ. The CDR3 extends over 15 amino acids. The CDR3 nucleotides read TGCGCCAGCAGCTTGGGGGCTAGCGGGAGTCGAGAGCAGTACTTC. The encoded protein is CASSLGASGSREQYF. Full variable domain (remainder filled in from reference TRBV5-1 and TRBJ2-7): KAGVTQTPRYLIKTRGQQVTLSCSPISGHRSVSWYQQTPGQGLQFLFEYFSETQRNKGNFPGRFSGRQFSNSRSEMNVSTLELGDSALYLCASSLGASGSREQYFGPGTRLTVT.

The V gene is TRBV13, the J gene TRBJ2-7, with D possibly TRBD2 on 5 matching bases. The germline gives CDR1 PRHDT, CDR2 FYEKMQ (reference sequence). Deletions cut 6 bases from V and 2 bases from J, with 23 bases between. This CDR3 has 17 amino acids. CDR3 coding DNA: TGTGCCAGCAGTTACGGGCCTAGCTCCGCGAATGCCTACGAGCAGTACTTC. Its translation is CASSYGPSSANAYEQYF.

This clonotype was seen ten or more times. The V and J genes are TRBV7-8 and TRBJ1-2, with D possibly matching TRBD1 (5 bases). V lost 5 bases and J 8 bases, leaving 12 bases between the germline ends. The CDR3 consists of 12 residues. Per germline, CDR1 SGHVS and CDR2 FQNEAQ. Here the CDR3 DNA reads TGTGCCAGCAGCCATGGGGACCGCGGCTACACCTTC. Translating it yields CASSHGDRGYTF.

The table lists this clonotype with many counts. The chain carries TRBV6-6 and TRBJ1-1, with TRBD1 matching 7 bases. The CDR3 contains 13 residues. Germline values: CDR1 MNHNY, CDR2 SVGAGI (reference sequence). V lost 5 bases, J lost 8 bases, and 8 bases stayed unmatched. This CDR3 reads CASSTTGDGEAFF. CDR3 DNA sequence: TGTGCCAGCAGTACTACAGGGGATGGAGAAGCTTTCTTT.

Many counts were recorded for this clonotype. The J gene is TRBJ1-1, the V gene TRBV4-1; no firm D call. The germline V gene has CDR1 MGHRA and CDR2 YSYEKL. The CDR3 runs to 15 residues. V lost 0 bases and J lost 8, with 16 bases in between. CDR3 coding DNA: TGCGCCAGCAGCCAAGAGTCGGCCGCGCTGTGGGAAGCTTTCTTT. Protein product: CASSQESAALWEAFF.

This CDR3 is CASSRQGTDTGELFF. CDR3 sequence (DNA): TGTGCCAGCAGCCGACAGGGGACGGACACCGGGGAGCTGTTTTTT. This rearrangement joins TRBV5-4 to TRBJ2-2, with TRBD1 identical over 8 bases. CDR3 length: 15 residues. The J segment lost 3 bases and the V segment lost 4 bases, leaving 5 bases of the junction unmatched. From germline, CDR1 is SGHNT and CDR2 YYREEE (reference sequence). Complete variable domain (other parts from reference TRBV5-4 and TRBJ2-2): ETGVTQSPTHLIKTRGQQVTLRCSSQSGHNTVSWYQQALGQGPQFIFQYYREEENGRGNFPPRFSGLQFPNYSSELNVNALELDDSALYLCASSRQGTDTGELFFGEGSRLTVL.

At least ten counts were recorded for this clonotype. This chain joins TRBV7-9 and TRBJ2-7, with unresolved D. Germline loops: CDR1 SEHNR, CDR2 FQNEAQ (reference sequence). The CDR3 totals 15 residues. V was cut by 0 bases and J by 5 bases, with 14 bases left in between. CDR3 loop: CASSLARLQSHEQYF. The CDR3 DNA sequence: TGTGCCAGCAGCTTAGCAAGGTTGCAGTCCCACGAGCAGTACTTC.

This clonotype appeared a few times. V usage is TRBV7-2 and J usage is TRBJ2-3; tentatively, D is TRBD2 (7 bases). V was shortened by 6 bases and J by 6 bases, with 16 bases between the two germline ends. CDR1 and CDR2 from the germline V gene are SGHTA and FQGNSA. This CDR3 region has 14 residues. CDR3 region: CASSPRRGADTQYF. Here the CDR3 DNA reads TGTGCCAGCAGTCCTCGTCGGGGGGCGGATACGCAGTATTTT.

A note on this clonotype: A read error may account for a junction end that differs from germline. The rearrangement joins TRBV28 to TRBJ2-1; D is undetermined. Germline V gene sequence: CDR1 MDHEN, CDR2 SYDVKM. This CDR3 spans 15 amino acids. The CDR3 spells CASSFSGDTDNVQFF. The CDR3, as DNA: TGTGCCAGCAGTTTTTCCGGAGACACCGACAATGTGCAGTTCTTC.

This clonotype was seen more than once but under ten times. The V and J genes are TRBV6-6 and TRBJ1-5; 8 positions agree with TRBD1. In germline, CDR1 is MNHNY, CDR2 SVGAGI (reference sequence). The CDR3 is made up of 17 amino acids. The V and J ends lost 5 bases and 2 bases, in that order; junction bases with no gene match: 11. The CDR3 DNA sequence: TGTGCCAGCAGTAGATCCAGGGGGCATCAAGGCAATCAGCCCCAGCATTTT. The encoded protein is CASSRSRGHQGNQPQHF.

There are a few counts of this clonotype. A junction end diverges from the germline sequence, so it may reflect a read error. The chain has TRBV6-6 and TRBJ1-4; 12 bases map to TRBD1. The CDR3 loop spans 14 amino acids. Germline assignment: CDR1 MNHNY and CDR2 SVGAGI (reference sequence). The CDR3 here is CASSSGQGAEKLFF. The CDR3 DNA reads TGCGCCAGCAGTTCGGGACAGGGGGCTGAAAAACTGTTTTTT.

The chain employs TRBV7-2 and TRBJ1-2; D is unresolved. CDR1 and CDR2 (germline): SGHTA, FQGNSA. CDR3 length: 16 amino acids. Trimming shortened V by 0 bases and J by 4 bases, and 15 bases separated the two germline ends. The CDR3 DNA reads TGTGCCAGCAGCTTAGCGGATTCAGACGGAGTCTATGGCTACACCTTC. This codes for CASSLADSDGVYGYTF. The whole variable domain, filled in from reference TRBV7-2 and TRBJ1-2, reads GAGVSQSPSNKVTEKGKDVELRCDPISGHTALYWYRQSLGQGLEFLIYFQGNSAPDKSGLPSDRFSAERTGGSVSTLTIQRTQQEDSAVYLCASSLADSDGVYGYTFGSGTRLTVV.

This chain connects TRBV3-1 to TRBJ1-3; D is perhaps TRBD1 (6 bases). The CDR3 spans 15 residues. Trimming left V 0 bases short and J 4 bases short, with 10 bases between. The germline V gene encodes CDR1 LGHDT and CDR2 YNNKEL (reference sequence). The CDR3 DNA sequence: TGTGCCAGCAGCCAAGAAACAGGGTGGGGAAACACCATATATTTT. Translating gives CASSQETGWGNTIYF.

This clonotype was seen only once. A much larger clonotype is one base distant, so this may be a read error. Without the conserved terminal phenylalanine or tryptophan, this CDR3 likely stems from a read error. The chain recombines TRBV29-1 with TRBJ1-1, with TRBD1 identical over 7 bases. CDR3 size: 12 residues. Germline values: CDR1 SQVTM, CDR2 ANQGSEA. The V and J ends lost 7 bases and 7 bases, in that order; junction bases with no gene match: 9. The CDR3 coding sequence is TGCAGCGGCGGCCCAGACAGGGTTGAAGCTTTCCTT. Translating gives CSGGPDRVEAFL.

V is TRBV5-1 and J is TRBJ2-2; 7 nucleotides line up with TRBD1. The CDR3 extends over 14 amino acids. In germline, CDR1 is SGHRS, CDR2 YFSETQ. Trimming cost V 2 bases and J 3 bases; bases outside gene matches: 1. CDR3 protein: CASSFTGDTGELFF. The CDR3 DNA reads TGCGCCAGCAGCTTCACAGGGGACACCGGGGAGCTGTTTTTT.

The rearrangement joins TRBV6-5 to TRBJ1-2, with 7 bases fitting TRBD1. There are 15 residues in the CDR3. The germline V gene encodes CDR1 MNHEY and CDR2 SVGAGI. V lost 4 bases and J lost 0; bases outside the gene matches: 5. The CDR3 protein is CASSSGQATNYGYTF. DNA for the CDR3: TGTGCCAGCAGTTCCGGACAGGCGACTAACTATGGCTACACCTTC.

The gene calls are TRBV5-1 and TRBJ2-7, with 9 bases fitting TRBD1. Germline V gene sequence: CDR1 SGHRS, CDR2 YFSETQ. The CDR3 spans 15 residues. Trimming removed 0 bases from V and 5 bases from J; junction bases left unmatched: 6. This chain's CDR3 is CASSLGGTGTHEQYF. The CDR3 DNA is TGCGCCAGCAGCTTGGGGGGGACAGGGACCCACGAGCAGTACTTC.

This clonotype was detected only a few times. V is TRBV20-1 and J is TRBJ1-5; tentatively, D is TRBD1 (6 bases). The CDR3 loop spans 15 amino acids. Germline V gene sequence: CDR1 DFQATT, CDR2 SNEGSKA (reference sequence). Between the trimmed V and J ends, which lost 3 bases and 0 bases, there was a span of 12 bases. The CDR3 is CSASIRGYSNQPQHF. The CDR3, as DNA: TGCAGTGCTAGCATCAGGGGCTATAGCAATCAGCCCCAGCATTTT.

The chain employs TRBV15 and TRBJ1-5; D unclear. The CDR3 has 16 residues. Germline CDR1 reads LNHNV; CDR2 reads YYDKDF (reference sequence). V lost 0 bases and J 5 bases, leaving 14 bases between the germline ends. CDR3 sequence (DNA): TGTGCCACCAGCAGAGAGGGCCCAGGCGGGGATCAGCCCCAGCATTTT. Amino acids: CATSREGPGGDQPQHF.

The chain carries TRBV7-2 and TRBJ2-7; D not certain. V shed 1 base and J shed 3 bases, with 4 bases lying between them. The CDR3 is 12 amino acids. Per the germline V gene, CDR1 is SGHTA and CDR2 is FQGNSA. CDR3 coding DNA: TGTGCCAGCAGCTTAGTAGGCTACGAGCAGTACTTC. It encodes CASSLVGYEQYF.

This clonotype has just a few counts. The chain employs TRBV5-1 and TRBJ2-6, with D possibly TRBD2 on 5 matching bases. V gave up 0 bases and J gave up 1 base, with 8 bases separating them. The CDR3 runs to 16 residues. Germline values: CDR1 SGHRS, CDR2 YFSETQ. DNA for the CDR3: TGCGCCAGCAGCTTGGCTCCGGGGTCTGGGGCCAACGTCCTGACTTTC. Translation: CASSLAPGSGANVLTF.

This clonotype was observed a few times. The CDR3 loop reads CSARDERGETQYF. CDR3 DNA sequence: TGCAGTGCTAGAGACGAACGAGGGGAGACCCAGTACTTC. This chain connects TRBV20-1 to TRBJ2-5; maybe TRBD2 (5 bases). The germline CDR1 and CDR2 sequences are DFQATT and SNEGSKA (reference sequence). Trimming took 0 bases from V and 5 from J, leaving 10 bases between them. The CDR3 runs 13 residues.

The CDR3 loop is CAWAGQGANVLTF. The CDR3 coding sequence is TGTGCCTGGGCAGGGCAGGGGGCCAACGTCCTGACTTTC. The chain employs TRBV30 and TRBJ2-6; D perhaps matches TRBD1 (5 bases). This CDR3 contains 13 residues. Trimming cost V 5 bases and J 4 bases, with 9 bases left between them. CDR1 and CDR2 from the germline V gene are GTSNPN and SVGIG (reference sequence).

The chain is built from TRBV2 and TRBJ1-1; no clear D. The CDR3 length is 12 residues. CDR1 SNHLY and CDR2 FYNNEI come from the germline V gene. The V gene lost 6 bases and the J gene lost 5 bases, with 10 bases spanning the gap. The CDR3 DNA sequence: TGTGCCAGCAGCCCTGTAGGGACTGAAGCTTTCTTT. Its translation is CASSPVGTEAFF.

In the case of this clonotype: A much bigger clone sits one base away, suggesting this may be a read error. The chain combines TRBV7-2 with TRBJ2-5; 7 bases map to TRBD2. CDR1 is SGHTA and CDR2 is FQGNSA in the germline V gene. The CDR3 totals 13 residues. CDR3 region: CASSFAGAETQCF. The DNA of the CDR3 is TGTGCCAGCAGCTTCGCGGGAGCAGAGACCCAGTGCTTC.